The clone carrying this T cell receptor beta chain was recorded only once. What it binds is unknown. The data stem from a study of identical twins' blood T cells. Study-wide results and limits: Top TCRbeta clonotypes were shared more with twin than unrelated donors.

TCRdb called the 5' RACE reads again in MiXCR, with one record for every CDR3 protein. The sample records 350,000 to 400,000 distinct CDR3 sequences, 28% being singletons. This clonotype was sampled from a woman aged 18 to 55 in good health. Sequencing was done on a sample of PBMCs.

The CDR3 loop is CSASSSTTYEQYF. CDR3 nucleotides: TGCAGTGCTAGTAGTAGTACTACCTACGAGCAGTACTTC. The rearrangement uses TRBV20-1 and TRBJ2-7; D gene ambiguous. The germline V and J ends were trimmed by 3 bases and 2 bases, with 11 bases remaining between them. CDR3 length: 13 amino acids. In germline, CDR1 is DFQATT, CDR2 SNEGSKA (reference sequence).